The next 9 T cell receptor beta chains were all read from a single sample in a study of graft-versus-host responses after intestinal transplantation. Profiled with immunoSEQ multiplex PCR; TCRdb holds only in-frame clones, not every one. The sample contains around 30,000 clones, 75% to 90% of which appear only once. The sample was PBMCs, taken about 28 days after intestinal transplant. The receptors shown here come from a human patient who received an intestinal transplant, so some T cells may come from the graft donor.

This chain joins TRBV11-3 and TRBJ2-1, with D perhaps TRBD2 (7 bases). This CDR3 region has 13 residues. Germline V CDR1 and CDR2: SGHNT, YENEEA. CDR3 in DNA: TGTGGAACCTACGAGGGGGGGAACGATGAGCAGTTCTTC. The encoded protein is CGTYEGGNDEQFF.

The chain employs TRBV4-1 and TRBJ2-2, with 8 bases that match TRBD2. Germline V gene sequence: CDR1 MGHRA, CDR2 YSYEKL. The CDR3 runs 16 residues. V shed 2 bases and J 2 bases; nucleotides not matched to a gene: 4. The CDR3 DNA sequence: TGCGCCAGCAGCCAACCTAGCGGGCTTAACACCGGGGAGCTGTTTTTT. This encodes CASSQPSGLNTGELFF.

The CDR3 region is CASSFRDGHNEQFF. The CDR3 region has the DNA TGTGCCAGCAGCTTCCGGGACGGCCACAATGAGCAGTTCTTC. This rearrangement joins TRBV5-4 to TRBJ2-1; D possibly uses TRBD1 or TRBD2 (5 bases each). Trimming took 2 bases from V and 5 from J, leaving 11 bases between them. This CDR3 has 14 amino acids. From germline, CDR1 is SGHNT and CDR2 YYREEE (reference sequence).

The chain is built from TRBV7-8 and TRBJ2-7, with 8 bases matching TRBD2. There are 14 residues in the CDR3. Germline V gives CDR1 SGHVS, CDR2 FQNEAQ. J gave up 0 bases and V 5 bases, and 3 bases lay outside the gene matches. CDR3 protein: CASSPGGSSYEQYF. CDR3 sequence (DNA): TGTGCCAGCAGCCCGGGGGGGAGCTCCTACGAGCAGTACTTC.

This clone was picked up one time. At one of its ends the junction is not consistent with the germline gene, which may arise from a read error. The same CDR3 can be traced to other DNA sequences in this sample. V usage is TRBV6-4 and J usage is TRBJ2-3; possible D gene TRBD2, 5 bases. Germline V CDR1 and CDR2: MRHNA, SNTAGT. This CDR3 is 13 amino acids long. The CDR3: CASSDSTIDTQYF. CDR3 coding DNA: TGTGCCAGCAGTGACTCGACTATAGATACGCAATATTTT.

This clone was recorded only once. The J gene is TRBJ2-7, the V gene TRBV4-1, with 12 bases identical to TRBD1. The V and J ends lost 1 base and 4 bases, in that order; junction bases with no gene match: 5. CDR3 length equals 16 residues. Germline CDR1 MGHRA, CDR2 YSYEKL. CDR3 nucleotide sequence: TGCGCCAGCAGCCAAGCTGGGGGACAGGGGGCTTACGAGCAGTACTTC. This gives the protein CASSQAGGQGAYEQYF.

The chain uses TRBV10-1 and TRBJ2-3; D possibly corresponds to TRBD2 (5 bases). The CDR3 totals 14 residues. V lost 3 bases, J lost 1 base, and 8 bases lay in between. CDR1 is WNHNN and CDR2 is SYGVQD in the germline V gene (reference sequence). CDR3 nucleotide sequence: TGCGCCAGCAGTGACGATAGCGGCACAGATACGCAGTATTTT. Its protein product is CASSDDSGTDTQYF.

The genes are TRBV5-3 and TRBJ1-5; D not resolved. TRBV5-3 is identified as an open reading frame with a role that is uncertain. This CDR3 contains 15 residues. Between the trimmed V and J ends, which lost 3 bases and 0 bases, there was a span of 10 bases. The CDR3 protein is CARSWTDYSNQPQHF. The CDR3 DNA follows: TGTGCCAGAAGCTGGACCGATTATAGCAATCAGCCCCAGCATTTT.

The genes are TRBV5-1 and TRBJ1-2; 8 nucleotides match TRBD1. V was pared by 4 bases and J by 4 bases, with 9 bases of the junction left unmatched. The CDR3 spans 15 residues. Per the germline V gene, CDR1 is SGHRS and CDR2 is YFSETQ. Here the CDR3 reads CASSATSTGVYGYTF. CDR3 DNA: TGCGCCAGCAGCGCTACGTCGACAGGGGTCTATGGCTACACCTTC.